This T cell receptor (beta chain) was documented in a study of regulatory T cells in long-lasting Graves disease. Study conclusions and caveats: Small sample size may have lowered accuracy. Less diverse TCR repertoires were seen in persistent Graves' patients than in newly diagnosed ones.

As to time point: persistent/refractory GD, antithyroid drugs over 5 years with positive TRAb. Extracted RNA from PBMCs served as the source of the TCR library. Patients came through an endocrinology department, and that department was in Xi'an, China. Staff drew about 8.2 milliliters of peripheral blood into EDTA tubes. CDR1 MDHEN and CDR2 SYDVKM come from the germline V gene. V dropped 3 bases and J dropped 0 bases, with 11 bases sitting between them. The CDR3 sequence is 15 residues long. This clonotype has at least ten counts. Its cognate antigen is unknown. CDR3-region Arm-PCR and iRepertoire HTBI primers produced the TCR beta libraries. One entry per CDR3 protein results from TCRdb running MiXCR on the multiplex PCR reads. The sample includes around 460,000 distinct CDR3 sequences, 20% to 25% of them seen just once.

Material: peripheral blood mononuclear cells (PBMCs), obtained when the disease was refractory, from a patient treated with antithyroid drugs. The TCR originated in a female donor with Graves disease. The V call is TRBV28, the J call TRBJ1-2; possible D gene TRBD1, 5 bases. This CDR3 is CASSLGTGSNYGYTF. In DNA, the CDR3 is TGTGCCAGCAGTTTGGGGACGGGTTCTAACTATGGCTACACCTTC.